A selection of T cell receptor beta chains follows, all from one sample in a study of metastatic and nonmetastatic thyroid tumors. TCRdb used MiXCR to call clones anew from the PCR reads. Counted here are over 35,000 clones, about a sixth occurring once; the ten biggest clones make up roughly 9.6%. Sequenced: tumor tissue. The receptors were sampled from a female donor with papillary thyroid cancer or a benign thyroid nodule (not recorded which). Some clones in this sample may be carry-over from other donors' samples. Each CDR3 is given with its conserved first and last residue. A D gene is named only where the DNA matches it firmly. The size field is filled for only some rows; it gives once, few, many or a size class.

v_call: TRBV9
cdr3_length: 16
d_call: TRBD2
clone_size: .
j_call: TRBJ2-2
cdr3_aa: CASSVGAGVDTGELFF
cdr3_nt: TGTGCCAGCAGCGTAGGAGCGGGAGTCGACACCGGGGAGCTGTTTTTT

v_call: TRBV11-2
cdr3_length: 16
d_call: .
clone_size: many
j_call: TRBJ2-1
cdr3_aa: CASSLDRNFSYNEQFF
cdr3_nt: TGTGCCAGCAGCTTAGATCGGAACTTCTCCTACAATGAGCAGTTCTTC

v_call: TRBV20-1
cdr3_length: 14
d_call: TRBD2
clone_size: many
j_call: TRBJ2-7
cdr3_aa: CSARRTSGIGEQYF
cdr3_nt: TGCAGTGCCAGAAGGACTAGCGGGATAGGGGAGCAGTACTTC

v_call: TRBV12-3/TRBV12-4
cdr3_length: 15
d_call: .
clone_size: many
j_call: TRBJ2-7
cdr3_aa: CASSLNWGTSYEQYF
cdr3_nt: TGTGCCAGCAGTTTAAATTGGGGGACGTCCTACGAGCAGTACTTC

v_call: TRBV4-2
cdr3_length: 15
d_call: TRBD2
clone_size: .
j_call: TRBJ2-3
cdr3_aa: CASSPELAGLRTQYF
cdr3_nt: TGTGCCAGCAGCCCCGAACTAGCGGGGTTGAGGACGCAGTATTTT

v_call: TRBV30
cdr3_length: 12
d_call: .
clone_size: .
j_call: TRBJ2-7
cdr3_aa: CAWWRRGNEQYF
cdr3_nt: TGTGCCTGGTGGCGGCGAGGGAACGAGCAGTACTTC

v_call: TRBV27
cdr3_length: 17
d_call: .
clone_size: many
j_call: TRBJ2-2
cdr3_aa: CASRRRTMTGDTGELFF
cdr3_nt: TGTGCCAGCAGACGGAGGACTATGACAGGAGACACCGGGGAGCTGTTTTTT

v_call: TRBV20-1
cdr3_length: 14
d_call: .
clone_size: .
j_call: TRBJ2-2
cdr3_aa: CSAGIGANTGELFF
cdr3_nt: TGCAGTGCTGGGATTGGAGCGAACACCGGGGAGCTGTTTTTT

v_call: TRBV3-1
cdr3_length: 14
d_call: TRBD2
clone_size: .
j_call: TRBJ2-7
cdr3_aa: CASSQGGRGYEQYF
cdr3_nt: TGTGCCAGCAGCCAAGGCGGGAGAGGCTACGAGCAGTACTTC

v_call: TRBV28
cdr3_length: 13
d_call: .
clone_size: many
j_call: TRBJ1-5
cdr3_aa: CASSLYRSQPQHF
cdr3_nt: TGTGCCAGCAGTTTATACAGGAGTCAGCCCCAGCATTTT

v_call: TRBV11-2
cdr3_length: 17
d_call: .
clone_size: many
j_call: TRBJ2-2
cdr3_aa: CASSFPRGLVWTGELFF
cdr3_nt: TGTGCCAGCAGCTTCCCTCGAGGGCTAGTATGGACCGGGGAGCTGTTTTTT

v_call: TRBV6-1
cdr3_length: 11
d_call: .
clone_size: many
j_call: TRBJ1-1
cdr3_aa: CASIRSGKAFF
cdr3_nt: TGTGCCAGCATCCGATCCGGCAAAGCTTTCTTT

v_call: TRBV7-2
cdr3_length: 14
d_call: .
clone_size: many
j_call: TRBJ1-1
cdr3_aa: CASEPGRTNTEAFF
cdr3_nt: TGTGCCAGCGAACCGGGACGGACGAACACTGAAGCTTTCTTT

v_call: TRBV4-1
cdr3_length: 17
d_call: TRBD2
clone_size: few
j_call: TRBJ2-2
cdr3_aa: CASSQDRAGRNTGELFF
cdr3_nt: TGCGCCAGCAGCCAAGATAGAGCGGGAAGGAACACCGGGGAGCTGTTTTTT

v_call: TRBV5-6
cdr3_length: 12
d_call: .
clone_size: many
j_call: TRBJ2-1
cdr3_aa: CASSSDGNEQFF
cdr3_nt: TGTGCCAGCAGCTCGGATGGCAATGAGCAGTTCTTC

v_call: TRBV4-3
cdr3_length: 14
d_call: .
clone_size: many
j_call: TRBJ2-3
cdr3_aa: CASSKQGSTDTQYF
cdr3_nt: TGCGCCAGCAGCAAACAGGGTAGCACAGATACGCAGTATTTT

v_call: TRBV28
cdr3_length: 17
d_call: .
clone_size: many
j_call: TRBJ1-4
cdr3_aa: CASSSRDPGGPNEKLFF
cdr3_nt: TGTGCCAGCAGTTCCCGGGACCCAGGTGGCCCAAATGAAAAACTGTTTTTT

v_call: TRBV2
cdr3_length: 12
d_call: .
clone_size: many
j_call: TRBJ2-7
cdr3_aa: CASSAEVYEQYF
cdr3_nt: TGTGCCAGCAGTGCAGAGGTGTACGAGCAGTACTTC

v_call: TRBV11-2
cdr3_length: 17
d_call: TRBD2
clone_size: .
j_call: TRBJ2-1
cdr3_aa: CASSLERTSTIHNEQFF
cdr3_nt: TGTGCCAGCAGCTTAGAGAGGACTAGCACCATTCACAATGAGCAGTTCTTC

v_call: TRBV10-1
cdr3_length: 13
d_call: .
clone_size: many
j_call: TRBJ2-7
cdr3_aa: CASSPRDSYEQYF
cdr3_nt: TGCGCCAGCAGTCCCCGGGACTCCTACGAGCAGTACTTC

v_call: TRBV5-4
cdr3_length: 16
d_call: TRBD1
clone_size: .
j_call: TRBJ1-6
cdr3_aa: CASTPGTGAQNSPPHF
cdr3_nt: TGTGCCAGCACCCCCGGGACAGGGGCTCAAAATTCACCCCCCCACTTT

v_call: TRBV7-3
cdr3_length: 11
d_call: .
clone_size: few
j_call: TRBJ1-1
cdr3_aa: CASSLAAEALF
cdr3_nt: TGTGCCAGCAGCTTGGCGGCTGAAGCTTTATTT

v_call: TRBV7-2
cdr3_length: 15
d_call: .
clone_size: many
j_call: TRBJ2-3
cdr3_aa: CASSVREMRTDTQYF
cdr3_nt: TGTGCCAGCAGCGTACGGGAGATGCGCACAGATACGCAGTATTTT

v_call: TRBV20-1
cdr3_length: 12
d_call: .
clone_size: many
j_call: TRBJ1-6
cdr3_aa: CSARAGTSPLHF
cdr3_nt: TGCAGTGCTAGAGCGGGGACCTCACCCCTCCACTTT

v_call: TRBV30
cdr3_length: 14
d_call: .
clone_size: .
j_call: TRBJ2-1
cdr3_aa: CAWTPAGRDNEQFF
cdr3_nt: TGTGCCTGGACCCCAGCAGGGCGGGACAATGAGCAGTTCTTC

v_call: TRBV12-5
cdr3_length: 12
d_call: .
clone_size: .
j_call: TRBJ2-7
cdr3_aa: CASGLGRDEQYF
cdr3_nt: TGTGCTAGTGGTTTGGGGAGGGACGAGCAGTACTTC

v_call: TRBV7-9
cdr3_length: 14
d_call: TRBD1
clone_size: many
j_call: TRBJ1-1
cdr3_aa: CASSLSTGITEAFF
cdr3_nt: TGTGCCAGCAGCCTATCGACAGGGATCACTGAAGCTTTCTTT

v_call: TRBV7-9
cdr3_length: 14
d_call: .
clone_size: many
j_call: TRBJ2-7
cdr3_aa: CASSGTALLDEQYF
cdr3_nt: TGTGCCAGCAGCGGGACTGCCCTCCTCGACGAGCAGTACTTC

v_call: TRBV19
cdr3_length: 13
d_call: .
clone_size: many
j_call: TRBJ2-1
cdr3_aa: CASSISPYNEQFF
cdr3_nt: TGTGCCAGTAGTATTTCCCCGTACAATGAGCAGTTCTTC

v_call: TRBV5-6
cdr3_length: 15
d_call: .
clone_size: .
j_call: TRBJ2-1
cdr3_aa: CASSSSDTYNNEQFF
cdr3_nt: TGTGCCAGCAGCTCTTCTGACACCTACAACAATGAGCAGTTCTTC

v_call: TRBV13
cdr3_length: 14
d_call: .
clone_size: .
j_call: TRBJ1-2
cdr3_aa: CASSLVPGNYGYTF
cdr3_nt: TGTGCCAGCAGCTTAGTCCCTGGGAACTATGGCTACACCTTC

v_call: TRBV6-1
cdr3_length: 12
d_call: .
clone_size: many
j_call: TRBJ2-1
cdr3_aa: CASEGRNNEQFF
cdr3_nt: TGTGCCAGCGAGGGGCGGAACAATGAGCAGTTCTTC

v_call: TRBV9
cdr3_length: 16
d_call: TRBD1
clone_size: .
j_call: TRBJ2-3
cdr3_aa: CASSASWQGVTDTQYF
cdr3_nt: TGTGCCAGCAGCGCATCTTGGCAGGGGGTCACAGATACGCAGTATTTT